A single sample gave rise to the 19 T cell receptor beta chains below, sequenced in a study of technical replicates of blood from several donors. TCRdb's copy holds only in-frame clones and misses some; the assay was immunoSEQ multiplex PCR. This sample has 75,000 to 90,000 clones, with roughly 93% found just once. The sequenced sample consisted of T cells isolated from PBMCs. The receptors come from a human donor in good health.

This clone showed up just once. V gene TRBV9 combines with J gene TRBJ2-2; no definite D call. The CDR3 spans 15 residues. V was trimmed by 0 bases and J by 2 bases, leaving 8 bases between them. The V gene's germline CDR1 is SGDLS and CDR2 YYNGEE. In DNA form, the CDR3 reads TGTGCCAGCAGCGTAGACCTATCTAACACCGGGGAGCTGTTTTTT. Translation gives CASSVDLSNTGELFF.

J is TRBJ2-7 and V is TRBV4-1, with TRBD2 identical over 10 bases. V gave up 4 bases and J gave up 5 bases; unmatched junction bases: 8. Germline V gives CDR1 MGHRA, CDR2 YSYEKL. This CDR3 spans 15 amino acids. The CDR3 DNA reads as TGCGCCAGCAGCCTCCAAGCGGGAGGGTGGGACGAGCAGTACTTC. This translates into CASSLQAGGWDEQYF.

This clone was seen once. J is TRBJ2-5 and V is TRBV6-5, with 9 nucleotides matching TRBD1. The CDR3 has 15 residues. CDR1 is MNHEY and CDR2 is SVGAGI in the germline V gene. The V and J ends lost 5 bases and 4 bases, in that order; junction bases with no gene match: 8. CDR3 region: CASSPNHRGLETQYF. In DNA, the CDR3 is TGTGCCAGCAGTCCGAATCACAGGGGGCTAGAGACCCAGTACTTC.

This chain joins TRBV4-1 and TRBJ2-5; 8 positions agree with TRBD2. V lost 0 bases to trimming and J lost 2 bases; unmatched junction nucleotides: 5. Germline-derived CDR1 and CDR2 are MGHRA and YSYEKL. The CDR3 spans 16 residues. This CDR3 is CASSQDPLAVQETQYF. The CDR3 bases are TGCGCCAGCAGCCAAGATCCACTAGCGGTGCAAGAGACCCAGTACTTC.

The chain is built from TRBV9 and TRBJ1-1; D not certain. Deletions cut 2 bases from V and 1 base from J, with 9 bases between. Germline V gives CDR1 SGDLS, CDR2 YYNGEE. This CDR3 is 14 amino acids long. Here the CDR3 DNA reads TGTGCCAGCAGCGTGAGGAGCCAGAACACTGAAGCTTTCTTT. Translating gives CASSVRSQNTEAFF.

The chain employs TRBV9 and TRBJ1-5; D uncertain. V lost 2 bases and J 7 bases, leaving 10 bases between the germline ends. The CDR3 is made up of 13 amino acids. The germline CDR1 and CDR2 sequences are SGDLS and YYNGEE. CDR3: CASSVAESQPQHF. The CDR3 DNA sequence: TGTGCCAGCAGCGTTGCGGAATCCCAGCCCCAGCATTTT.

This sequence joins TRBV28 and TRBJ1-2; D gene ambiguous. The germline V and J ends were trimmed by 7 bases and 4 bases, with 19 bases remaining between them. There are 15 residues in the CDR3. From germline, CDR1 is MDHEN and CDR2 SYDVKM. CDR3 protein: CASTLPRVGSYGYTF. CDR3 nucleotide sequence: TGTGCCAGCACCCTCCCACGGGTTGGCAGCTATGGCTACACCTTC.

This chain links TRBV9 with TRBJ2-3; the match to TRBD2 covers 12 bases. In germline, CDR1 is SGDLS, CDR2 YYNGEE. The junction had 7 bases not matched to a gene; V was cut back by 3 bases and J by 5 bases. The CDR3 runs to 16 residues. Here the CDR3 reads CASSARLAGDGDTQYF. The DNA for the CDR3 is TGTGCCAGCAGCGCTCGACTAGCGGGAGATGGAGATACGCAGTATTTT.

The chain joins TRBV7-9 to TRBJ2-5; TRBD1 matches at 10 bases. There are 18 residues in the CDR3. Losses at the gene ends were 1 base for V and 0 bases for J; bases not matched to a gene: 8. CDR1 is SEHNR, CDR2 FQNEAQ, per germline (reference sequence). CDR3 sequence (DNA): TGTGCCAGCAGCTTAGTAGTCCGGGACAGGGGTCACCAAGAGACCCAGTACTTC. It is translated as CASSLVVRDRGHQETQYF.

The chain links TRBV5-4 to TRBJ2-5, with 9 bases that match TRBD2. V was clipped by 0 bases and J by 5 bases; unmatched bases: 5. CDR1 and CDR2 from the germline V gene are SGHNT and YYREEE (reference sequence). The CDR3 loop spans 15 amino acids. The DNA for the CDR3 is TGTGCCAGCAGCTTGGGCGGGAGGGGAGGGGAGACCCAGTACTTC. It specifies CASSLGGRGGETQYF.

The chain recombines TRBV7-9 with TRBJ1-5; D is possibly TRBD1 (5 bases). Germline V gene lookup returns CDR1 SEHNR and CDR2 FQNEAQ (reference sequence). Between the trimmed V and J ends, which lost 3 bases and 5 bases, there was a span of 8 bases. The CDR3 covers 13 residues. CDR3 in DNA: TGTGCCAGCAGCTTTGGGGGGGATCAGCCCCAGCATTTT. Amino acids: CASSFGGDQPQHF.

The V gene is TRBV28, the J gene TRBJ2-1; weak D call: TRBD2 (5 bases). Germline CDR1 is MDHEN and CDR2 is SYDVKM. The CDR3 totals 14 residues. V was trimmed by 4 bases and J by 10 bases, leaving 17 bases between them. CDR3 in DNA: TGTGCCAGCAGTTCAGCGGACTCATCGGGGGAGCAGTTCTTC. Amino acids: CASSSADSSGEQFF.

J is TRBJ1-3 and V is TRBV28; TRBD1 matches at 10 bases. CDR3 length: 17 residues. V was pared by 5 bases and J by 2 bases, with 9 bases of the junction left unmatched. Germline V gene lookup returns CDR1 MDHEN and CDR2 SYDVKM. CDR3 sequence: CASSVAGTGVPGNTIYF. DNA for the CDR3: TGTGCCAGCAGTGTAGCCGGGACAGGGGTTCCTGGAAACACCATATATTTT.

The rearrangement links TRBV11-2 to TRBJ1-2; TRBD1 might be the D (5 bases). Per the germline V gene, CDR1 is SGHAT and CDR2 is FQNNGV. V was clipped by 1 base and J by 8 bases, with 20 bases between them. The CDR3 runs 16 residues. CDR3 residues: CASSLVYVGQASGYTF. CDR3 DNA: TGTGCCAGCAGCTTAGTCTATGTGGGGCAGGCGAGCGGCTACACCTTC.

As DNA, the CDR3 is TGCAGCGTTGACGCAGGGGACTACGAGCAGTACTTC. Amino acids: CSVDAGDYEQYF. The chain uses TRBV29-1 and TRBJ2-7; D perhaps matches TRBD1 (6 bases). Germline V CDR1 and CDR2: SQVTM, ANQGSEA. The length of the CDR3 is 12 residues. Trimming left V 3 bases short and J 3 bases short, with 9 bases between.

V usage is TRBV15 and J usage is TRBJ1-3; D is unclear. Trimming pared 0 bases from V and 3 bases from J, leaving 9 bases between. The CDR3 contains 15 residues. Germline-derived CDR1 and CDR2 are LNHNV and YYDKDF (reference sequence). The CDR3, as DNA: TGTGCCACCAGCAGAGACCGAGTCCTTGGAAACACCATATATTTT. Its protein product is CATSRDRVLGNTIYF.

V and J are TRBV28 and TRBJ2-7; 16 positions agree with TRBD2. CDR1 MDHEN and CDR2 SYDVKM come from the germline V gene. This CDR3 region has 19 residues. J was trimmed by 3 bases and V by 3 bases; bases with no gene match: 11. CDR3 DNA: TGTGCCAGCAGTTTTGTGGTGGGACTAGCGGGAGGGGGCTACTACGAGCAGTACTTC. Protein: CASSFVVGLAGGGYYEQYF.

The chain uses TRBV19 and TRBJ2-7; D may be TRBD2 (6 bases). The CDR3 extends over 15 amino acids. The germline V gene encodes CDR1 LNHDA and CDR2 SQIVND (reference sequence). V shed 5 bases and J shed 2 bases, with 16 bases lying between them. Written as DNA, the CDR3 is TGTGCCAGTAGTCCACCGACGGGGGTACCCTACGAGCAGTACTTC. Translating gives CASSPPTGVPYEQYF.

The rearrangement joins TRBV28 to TRBJ1-4; TRBD1 matches 7 bases. The CDR3 consists of 14 residues. The V segment lost 9 bases and the J segment 4 bases; nucleotides outside the gene matches: 8. Germline V gene lookup returns CDR1 MDHEN and CDR2 SYDVKM. CDR3 sequence: CASRPGTDNEKLFF. The CDR3 nucleotides are TGTGCCAGTCGTCCCGGGACAGATAATGAAAAACTGTTTTTT. Complete variable domain (other parts from reference TRBV28 and TRBJ1-4): DVKVTQSSRYLVKRTGEKVFLECVQDMDHENMFWYRQDPGLGLRLIYFSYDVKMKEKGDIPEGYSVSREKKERFSLILESASTNQTSMYLCASRPGTDNEKLFFGSGTQLSVL.